Shown below are 21 T cell receptor beta chains from a single sample sequenced in a study of cytomegalovirus exposure and HLA in healthy donors. The PCR employed 60 Vbeta primers together with 13 Jbeta primers. The method was immunoSEQ multiplex PCR; TCRdb's version includes in-frame clones alone and lacks a portion of them. In the table there are 210,000 or so clones, around 89% of which are singletons. Sample: PBMCs. The receptors shown here come from a woman aged 18-29 years in good health and CMV-seronegative.

The rearrangement uses TRBV19 and TRBJ1-1; D gene unclear. Trimming removed 2 bases from V and 4 bases from J, with 14 bases in between. This CDR3 comprises 15 residues. The germline V gene has CDR1 LNHDA and CDR2 SQIVND (reference sequence). The CDR3 bases are TGTGCCAGTAGTATATCGGGCGGAGGAAGCACTGAAGCTTTCTTT. It encodes CASSISGGGSTEAFF.

This chain uses TRBV18 with TRBJ1-2, with a tentative D call TRBD1 (6 bases). Trimming shortened V by 3 bases and J by 8 bases, and 13 bases separated the two germline ends. Germline assignment: CDR1 KGHSH and CDR2 LQKENI. The length of the CDR3 is 13 residues. The CDR3 here is CASSPDRAEGYTF. As DNA, the CDR3 is TGTGCCAGCTCACCGGACAGAGCGGAGGGCTACACCTTC.

The sample holds a few counts of this clone. The V and J genes are TRBV7-2 and TRBJ2-7; 12 bases are shared with TRBD1. The CDR3 contains 17 residues. Germline V gene sequence: CDR1 SGHTA, CDR2 FQGNSA. V shed 4 bases and J 2 bases; nucleotides not matched to a gene: 9. The CDR3 sequence is CASSSQSGTGGAYEQYF. As DNA, the CDR3 is TGTGCCAGCAGCTCCCAATCGGGGACAGGGGGCGCCTACGAGCAGTACTTC.

The chain has TRBV4-3 and TRBJ1-6, with D possibly matching TRBD1 (6 bases). V gave up 2 bases and J gave up 8 bases, with 13 bases separating them. CDR1 LGHNA and CDR2 YSLEER come from the germline V gene. The CDR3 is 15 amino acids. CDR3 amino acids: CASSQLDSGHSPLHF. CDR3 sequence (DNA): TGCGCCAGCAGCCAACTGGACAGTGGTCATTCACCCCTCCACTTT.

The V gene is TRBV9, the J gene TRBJ2-1; 12 bases align to TRBD1. This CDR3 comprises 16 residues. J was trimmed by 6 bases and V by 4 bases; bases with no gene match: 8. Germline V gene sequence: CDR1 SGDLS, CDR2 YYNGEE. The CDR3 DNA is TGTGCCAGCAGCCCCCGTGGGACAGGGGGCCTCAATGAGCAGTTCTTC. Translating gives CASSPRGTGGLNEQFF.

This chain joins TRBV5-1 and TRBJ2-7; possibly TRBD2 for D (5 bases). The CDR3 spans 15 residues. Trimming cost V 5 bases and J 2 bases, with 17 bases left between them. Per germline, CDR1 SGHRS and CDR2 YFSETQ. CDR3 region: CASRPTRGSTYEQYF. The CDR3 nucleotides are TGCGCCAGCAGACCGACCAGAGGGAGCACCTACGAGCAGTACTTC.

The genes are TRBV28 and TRBJ1-6; D may be TRBD1 (5 bases). The V and J ends lost 3 bases and 1 base respectively, with 7 bases between them. The germline V gene encodes CDR1 MDHEN and CDR2 SYDVKM. The CDR3 runs to 15 residues. CDR3 nucleotide sequence: TGTGCCAGCAGTTTCGGGGGTTCCTATAATTCACCCCTCCACTTT. Translated: CASSFGGSYNSPLHF.

The gene calls are TRBV7-9 and TRBJ1-4; a possible D gene is TRBD1 (5 bases). Looked up from germline, CDR1 is SEHNR and CDR2 is FQNEAQ (reference sequence). The CDR3 totals 15 residues. V was trimmed by 2 bases and J by 3 bases, leaving 10 bases between them. CDR3 amino acids: CASSLYGGSNEKLFF. CDR3 nucleotides: TGTGCCAGCAGCTTATACGGGGGATCTAATGAAAAACTGTTTTTT.

The chain recombines TRBV19 with TRBJ1-5, with D hard to call. Germline CDR1 LNHDA, CDR2 SQIVND (reference sequence). This CDR3 has 14 residues. The V end was cut by 7 bases, the J end by 9 bases, with 19 bases between. CDR3 region: CASTILDLGAPQHF. The CDR3 nucleotides are TGTGCCAGTACCATCTTGGACTTGGGCGCGCCCCAGCATTTT. The whole variable domain, remainder taken from reference TRBV19 and TRBJ1-5, is DGGITQSPKYLFRKEGQNVTLSCEQNLNHDAMYWYRQDPGQGLRLIYYSQIVNDFQKGDIAEGYSVSREKKESFPLTVTSAQKNPTAFYLCASTILDLGAPQHFGDGTRLSIL.

The DNA for the CDR3 is TGTGCCAGTAGTATTGGGGGGGACTATGGCTACACCTTC. Protein: CASSIGGDYGYTF. V usage is TRBV19 and J usage is TRBJ1-2; D possibly corresponds to TRBD1 (5 bases). Germline CDR1 reads LNHDA; CDR2 reads SQIVND (reference sequence). The V and J ends lost 3 bases and 3 bases respectively, with 8 bases between them. CDR3 length: 13 residues. Full variable domain (outside the CDR3, taken from reference TRBV19 and TRBJ1-2): DGGITQSPKYLFRKEGQNVTLSCEQNLNHDAMYWYRQDPGQGLRLIYYSQIVNDFQKGDIAEGYSVSREKKESFPLTVTSAQKNPTAFYLCASSIGGDYGYTFGSGTRLTVV.

Turning to this clone: Compared with germline, one end of the junction differs, possibly owing to a read error. The rearrangement links TRBV9 to TRBJ2-5; tentative D call: TRBD2 (7 bases). This CDR3 is built from 15 residues. CDR1 SGDLS and CDR2 YYNGEE come from the germline V gene. In DNA form, the CDR3 reads TGTGCCAGCGGCGTGGGGGGGCTATACCAAGAGACCCAGTACTTC. Translating it yields CASGVGGLYQETQYF.

The chain recombines TRBV6-4 with TRBJ2-1; 9 bases are shared with TRBD1. V lost 0 bases, J lost 3 bases, and 0 bases stayed unmatched. This CDR3 is built from 15 residues. Germline CDR1 and CDR2: MRHNA and SNTAGT. DNA for the CDR3: TGTGCCAGCAGTGACTCGGGACAGGGCTACAATGAGCAGTTCTTC. This codes for CASSDSGQGYNEQFF.

The chain joins TRBV10-3 to TRBJ2-7; tentatively, D is TRBD2 (6 bases). Germline V gene data show CDR1 as ENHRY and CDR2 as SYGVKD. V shed 8 bases and J shed 6 bases, with 14 bases lying between them. The CDR3 contains 12 residues. CDR3 coding DNA: TGTGCCATCGGGGGGTGGAAGGGCGAGCAGTACTTC. Translated: CAIGGWKGEQYF.

In nucleotides, the CDR3 is TGTGCCAGCAGTGAAACGGGACATTTGTTCAATGAGCAGTTCTTC. Its protein product is CASSETGHLFNEQFF. This chain links TRBV25-1 with TRBJ2-1, with D possibly matching TRBD1 (6 bases). Trimming shortened V by 2 bases and J by 6 bases, and 14 bases separated the two germline ends. Germline V gene data show CDR1 as MGHDK and CDR2 as SYGVNS. CDR3 length: 15 amino acids.

This chain uses TRBV18 with TRBJ1-5; possible D gene TRBD1, 6 bases. Trimming cost V 6 bases and J 1 base, with 10 bases left between them. Germline CDR1 KGHSH, CDR2 LQKENI. This CDR3 spans 14 amino acids. In nucleotides, the CDR3 is TGTGCCAGCTCCGCAGGGGTGAGCAATCAGCCCCAGCATTTT. It specifies CASSAGVSNQPQHF. Together with reference TRBV18 and TRBJ1-5, the CDR3 gives the full variable domain: NAGVMQNPRHLVRRRGQEARLRCSPMKGHSHVYWYRQLPEEGLKFMVYLQKENIIDESGMPKERFSAEFPKEGPSILRIQQVVRGDSAAYFCASSAGVSNQPQHFGDGTRLSIL.

The chain recombines TRBV7-2 with TRBJ2-4; D is unresolved. Germline CDR1 SGHTA, CDR2 FQGNSA. Trimming removed 5 bases at V and 12 bases at J, with 17 bases between. The length of the CDR3 is 13 residues. This CDR3 is CASSPRKINYQYF. In DNA, the CDR3 is TGTGCCAGCAGCCCTCGGAAAATCAACTATCAGTACTTC. The full variable domain, rest sourced from reference TRBV7-2 and TRBJ2-4, is GAGVSQSPSNKVTEKGKDVELRCDPISGHTALYWYRQSLGQGLEFLIYFQGNSAPDKSGLPSDRFSAERTGGSVSTLTIQRTQQEDSAVYLCASSPRKINYQYFGAGTRLSVL.

In its sample, this clone was seen once. This chain joins TRBV6-5 and TRBJ1-5; weak D call: TRBD1 (5 bases). V was pared by 8 bases and J by 0 bases, with 11 bases between. There are 14 residues in the CDR3. The germline V gene encodes CDR1 MNHEY and CDR2 SVGAGI. As DNA, the CDR3 is TGTGCCAGCCATGGACAAGATAGCAATCAGCCCCAGCATTTT. Protein sequence: CASHGQDSNQPQHF.

This chain links TRBV11-2 with TRBJ2-7; a weak D match, TRBD1 (5 bases). CDR1 and CDR2 from the germline V gene are SGHAT and FQNNGV. The V end was cut by 6 bases, the J end by 5 bases, with 20 bases between. This CDR3 comprises 15 residues. The CDR3 nucleotides are TGTGCCAGCAGTCCTCCAGGGTCCCTTGGGAACGAGCAGTACTTC. Translated: CASSPPGSLGNEQYF.

Only one count was recorded for this clone. The rearrangement links TRBV18 to TRBJ2-5; D is unresolved. Germline CDR1 is KGHSH and CDR2 is LQKENI. V was shortened by 4 bases and J by 2 bases, with 14 bases between the two germline ends. CDR3 length equals 15 residues. The CDR3 loop reads CASSLPGMGQETQYF. The CDR3 bases are TGTGCCAGCTCACTCCCAGGCATGGGTCAAGAGACCCAGTACTTC.

The chain has TRBV18 and TRBJ1-2, with TRBD1 identical over 8 bases. V shed 4 bases, J shed 4 bases, and the junction held 14 bases outside the gene matches. The CDR3 runs to 17 residues. Per the germline V gene, CDR1 is KGHSH and CDR2 is LQKENI. This chain's CDR3 is CASSLEVPGQATYGYTF. The CDR3 DNA sequence: TGTGCCAGCTCACTAGAAGTTCCGGGACAGGCCACCTATGGCTACACCTTC.

The chain joins TRBV19 to TRBJ1-3; 7 bases are shared with TRBD1. The V gene's germline CDR1 is LNHDA and CDR2 SQIVND (reference sequence). V shed 7 bases, J shed 2 bases, and the junction held 5 bases outside the gene matches. The CDR3 sequence is 14 residues long. Written as DNA, the CDR3 is TGTGCCAGTATCGAGGGGGCAGCTGGAAACACCATATATTTT. Its protein product is CASIEGAAGNTIYF.